The rows below give T cell receptor beta chains drawn from one sample of a study of blood T cell repertoires in COVID-19. This table comes from immunoSEQ multiplex PCR, and its TCRdb copy is limited to in-frame clones, with some not included. The table has approximately 250,000 clones, around 84% seen once. The source material was peripheral blood. The receptors stem from a man in his sixties with acute or convalescent COVID-19. The CDR3 runs from the conserved cysteine through the conserved F or W. The D gene is left open where the match is weak. Expanded clones get a size class; other rows say once, few or many, or leave the size out.

d_gene	v_gene	abundance	j_gene	CDR3aa	CDR3nt
TRBD1	TRBV19	NA	TRBJ2-2	CASTPRTGGVYGELFF	TGTGCCAGTACTCCCCGGACAGGGGGAGTCTACGGGGAGCTGTTTTTT
TRBD2	TRBV5-1	few	TRBJ2-3	CASSLGGLAGGPRTDTQYF	TGCGCCAGCAGCTTGGGTGGACTAGCGGGGGGGCCTCGCACAGATACGCAGTATTTT
TRBD1	TRBV14	once	TRBJ1-1	CASSQGHFSGGFGAFF	TGTGCCAGCAGCCAGGGCCATTTCTCAGGGGGCTTTGGAGCTTTCTTT
NA	TRBV27	NA	TRBJ1-3	CASSLYEGNTIYF	TGTGCCAGCAGTTTATACGAGGGAAACACCATATATTTT
NA	TRBV29-1	NA	TRBJ1-3	CSVGEPLDSGFTIYF	TGCAGCGTCGGTGAGCCCCTGGACAGTGGGTTTACCATATATTTT
NA	TRBV18	NA	TRBJ1-1	CASSPRASRTEAFF	TGTGCCAGCTCTCCCAGGGCGTCGCGCACTGAAGCTTTCTTT
NA	TRBV3-1/TRBV3-2	NA	TRBJ1-1	CASTTVGGAYTEAFF	TGTGCCAGCACCACTGTGGGGGGGGCGTATACTGAAGCTTTCTTT
NA	TRBV11-1	NA	TRBJ2-1	CASSPDSTNEQFF	TGTGCCAGCAGCCCGGACTCAACCAATGAGCAGTTCTTC
NA	TRBV24-1	NA	TRBJ1-2	CATSQGGYGYTF	TGTGCCACCAGTCAAGGGGGCTATGGCTACACCTTC
NA	TRBV9	once	TRBJ2-5	CASSARQQETQYF	TGTGCCAGCAGCGCCCGACAGCAAGAGACCCAGTACTTC
NA	TRBV6-2/TRBV6-3	once	TRBJ2-5	CASSYRQTQETQYF	TGTGCCAGCAGTTACCGACAGACTCAAGAGACCCAGTACTTC
NA	TRBV18	NA	TRBJ1-1	CASYPGTRGTEAFF	TGTGCCAGCTACCCCGGGACTCGTGGGACTGAAGCTTTCTTT
TRBD2	TRBV3-1/TRBV3-2	few	TRBJ2-3	CASSQVAGARTDTQYF	TGTGCCAGCAGCCAAGTAGCGGGGGCCCGCACAGATACGCAGTATTTT
NA	TRBV3-1/TRBV3-2	NA	TRBJ2-7	CASSREGLYEQYF	TGTGCCAGCAGCCGTGAGGGACTCTACGAGCAGTACTTC
NA	TRBV9	NA	TRBJ2-5	CASSVGGVVETQYF	TGTGCCAGCAGCGTAGGGGGGGTAGTGGAGACCCAGTACTTC
NA	TRBV5-6	once	TRBJ2-2	CASSLGIAGTGELFF	TGTGCCAGCAGCTTGGGGATCGCGGGCACCGGGGAGCTGTTTTTT
NA	TRBV7-8	few	TRBJ2-7	CASSLRQAVYEQYF	TGTGCCAGCAGCTTAAGACAGGCGGTTTACGAGCAGTACTTC
TRBD2	TRBV7-9	NA	TRBJ2-2	CASSPLAGGRNTGELFF	TGTGCCAGCAGCCCACTAGCGGGGGGTCGTAACACCGGGGAGCTGTTTTTT
NA	TRBV19	NA	TRBJ2-7	CASSPGTRGQTEQYF	TGTGCCAGTAGTCCCGGGACGAGGGGACAAACCGAGCAGTACTTC
NA	TRBV5-4	once	TRBJ2-3	CASSLAGTDTQYF	TGTGCCAGCAGCTTGGCCGGGACAGATACGCAGTATTTT
NA	TRBV7-2	NA	TRBJ1-5	CASSLDENQPQHF	TGTGCCAGCAGCTTAGACGAGAATCAGCCCCAGCATTTT
TRBD2	TRBV5-1	NA	TRBJ2-3	CASSTGGWADTQYF	TGCGCCAGCAGCACCGGGGGGTGGGCAGATACGCAGTATTTT
NA	TRBV9	NA	TRBJ1-1	CASSASRGTEAFF	TGTGCCAGCAGCGCCTCTCGGGGTACTGAAGCTTTCTTT
TRBD1	TRBV10-2	NA	TRBJ1-4	CASRDSTGDGEKLFF	TGCGCCAGCAGGGATTCGACAGGGGATGGCGAAAAACTGTTTTTT
NA	TRBV12-3/TRBV12-4	NA	TRBJ1-2	CASSLAAGDGYTF	TGTGCCAGCAGTTTAGCGGCAGGGGATGGCTACACCTTC
NA	TRBV7-9	once	TRBJ1-3	CASSLDGFQGNTIYF	TGTGCCAGCAGCTTAGACGGGTTCCAGGGAAACACCATATATTTT
NA	TRBV11-1	NA	TRBJ1-2	CASSPRGLYGYTF	TGTGCCAGCAGCCCGCGGGGGCTCTATGGCTACACCTTC